This TCR beta chain was sequenced for a study of cytomegalovirus exposure and HLA in healthy donors. Study as a whole: An early release of data contained approximately 80 million unique TCRs, which came from HLA-typed donors.

A note on this clone: Its cognate antigen is unknown.

The CDR3 has 14 residues. Primers included in the PCR were 60 Vbeta and 13 Jbeta primers. Sequencing used immunoSEQ multiplex PCR; TCRdb keeps in-frame clones, though not all of them. The sample holds about 110,000 clones, 70% seen once. General study points: Highest at DRB1 and lowest at HLA-C, TCR association rates differed among HLA loci in a later analysis. CMV serostatus was the sole immune exposure data available. HLA restriction was apparent for most CMV-associated TCR beta chains in a later analysis.

The sequenced sample was PBMCs. The TCR sequence derives from a man aged 25-40 years in good health and CMV-seropositive. This chain links TRBV21-1 with TRBJ1-5. TRBV21-1 is a known pseudogene. DNA of the CDR3: TGTGCCAGCAGCCCGGGAGATAGCAATCAGCCCCAGCATTTT. It translates to CASSPGDSNQPQHF.